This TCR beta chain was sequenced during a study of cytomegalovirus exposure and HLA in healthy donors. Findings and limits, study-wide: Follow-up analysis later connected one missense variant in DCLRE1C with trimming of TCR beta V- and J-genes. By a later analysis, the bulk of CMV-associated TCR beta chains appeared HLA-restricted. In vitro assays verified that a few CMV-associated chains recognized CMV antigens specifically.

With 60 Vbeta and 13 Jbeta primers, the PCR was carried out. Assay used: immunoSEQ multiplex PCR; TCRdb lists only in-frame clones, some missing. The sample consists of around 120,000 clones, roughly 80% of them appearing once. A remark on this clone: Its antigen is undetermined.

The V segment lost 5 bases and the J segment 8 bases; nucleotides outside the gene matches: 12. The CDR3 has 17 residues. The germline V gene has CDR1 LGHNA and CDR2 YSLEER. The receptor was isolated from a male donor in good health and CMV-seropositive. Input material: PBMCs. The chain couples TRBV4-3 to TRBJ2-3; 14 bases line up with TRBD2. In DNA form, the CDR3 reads TGCGCCAGCAGCACCCTCGGGACTAGCGGGAGCCTGGCTACGCAGTATTTT. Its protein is CASSTLGTSGSLATQYF.